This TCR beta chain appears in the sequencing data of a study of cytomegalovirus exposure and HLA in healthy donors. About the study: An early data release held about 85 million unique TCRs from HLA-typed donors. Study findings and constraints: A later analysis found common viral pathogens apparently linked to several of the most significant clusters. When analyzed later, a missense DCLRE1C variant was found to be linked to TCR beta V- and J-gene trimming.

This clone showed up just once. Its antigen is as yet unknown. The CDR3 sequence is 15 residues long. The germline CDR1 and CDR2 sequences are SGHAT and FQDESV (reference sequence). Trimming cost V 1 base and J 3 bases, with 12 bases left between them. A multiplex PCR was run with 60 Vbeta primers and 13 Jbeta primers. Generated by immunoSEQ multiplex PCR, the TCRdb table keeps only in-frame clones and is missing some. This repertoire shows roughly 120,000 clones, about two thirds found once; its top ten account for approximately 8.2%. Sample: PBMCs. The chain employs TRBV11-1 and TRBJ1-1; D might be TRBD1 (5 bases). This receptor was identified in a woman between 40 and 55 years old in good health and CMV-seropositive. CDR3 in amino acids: CASSLEQGRDTEAFF. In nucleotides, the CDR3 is TGTGCCAGCAGCTTAGAGCAGGGTAGAGACACTGAAGCTTTCTTT.